These 26 T cell receptor beta chains came from one sample sequenced in a study of cytomegalovirus exposure and HLA in healthy donors. Primers: 60 Vbeta forward and 13 Jbeta reverse. TCRdb's copy holds only in-frame clones and misses some; the assay was immunoSEQ multiplex PCR. Here the sample spans approximately 200,000 clones, 75% to 90% being singletons. The sequenced sample consisted of PBMCs. All receptors come from a woman aged 45 to 65 in good health and CMV-seropositive.

CDR3 sequence reads: CASRRPGPSYEQYF. CDR3 DNA sequence: TGTGCAAGTCGTAGACCAGGCCCGTCCTACGAGCAGTACTTC. The chain carries TRBV12-2 and TRBJ2-7; TRBD1, as called in the table, went unchecked against the DNA. TRBV12-2 is noted as a pseudogene. CDR3 length: 14 amino acids.

There are a few counts of this clone. The chain joins TRBV28 to TRBJ1-2; D call uncertain. The CDR3 has 12 amino acids. V was clipped by 4 bases and J by 6 bases, with 9 bases between them. Germline CDR1 is MDHEN and CDR2 is SYDVKM. CDR3 loop: CASSSYMDGYTF. The CDR3 DNA reads TGTGCCAGCAGTTCGTACATGGATGGCTACACCTTC.

The V gene is TRBV5-4, the J gene TRBJ2-3, with 8 positions matching TRBD1. Germline CDR1 reads SGHNT; CDR2 reads YYREEE (reference sequence). Trimming at V came to 5 bases and at J to 2 bases, leaving 4 bases not matched to a gene. The CDR3 loop spans 14 amino acids. CDR3 loop: CASSPDRVTDTQYF. For the CDR3, the DNA is TGTGCCAGCAGTCCGGACAGGGTCACAGATACGCAGTATTTT. Together with reference TRBV5-4 and TRBJ2-3, the CDR3 gives the full variable domain: ETGVTQSPTHLIKTRGQQVTLRCSSQSGHNTVSWYQQALGQGPQFIFQYYREEENGRGNFPPRFSGLQFPNYSSELNVNALELDDSALYLCASSPDRVTDTQYFGPGTRLTVL.

The V gene is TRBV27, the J gene TRBJ2-1; 12 positions match TRBD2. With V trimmed by 3 bases and J by 10 bases, 4 bases remained unmatched. CDR1 MNHEY and CDR2 SMNVEV come from the germline V gene (reference sequence). The CDR3 has 14 residues. The CDR3 reads CASSLTSGSLEQFF. The DNA of the CDR3 is TGTGCCAGCAGTTTGACTAGCGGGAGCTTGGAGCAGTTCTTC.

In its sample, this clone was seen a few times. The chain uses TRBV6-5 and TRBJ1-1; D may be TRBD1 (5 bases). The germline V and J ends were trimmed by 8 bases and 7 bases, with 23 bases remaining between them. The CDR3 contains 15 residues. Germline V gives CDR1 MNHEY, CDR2 SVGAGI. The CDR3 region has the DNA TGTGCCAGCGATCGGAGGGCAGGGTATGGGCATGAAGCTTTCTTT. This gives the protein CASDRRAGYGHEAFF.

This chain joins TRBV28 and TRBJ2-7; perhaps TRBD2 as D (6 bases). Between the trimmed V and J ends, which lost 6 bases and 3 bases, there was a span of 9 bases. This CDR3 has 12 residues. Germline CDR1 reads MDHEN; CDR2 reads SYDVKM. For the CDR3, the DNA is TGTGCCAGCAGCACGACTAGCTACGAGCAGTACTTC. Translated, it gives CASSTTSYEQYF. Supplemented by reference TRBV28 and TRBJ2-7, the full variable domain reads DVKVTQSSRYLVKRTGEKVFLECVQDMDHENMFWYRQDPGLGLRLIYFSYDVKMKEKGDIPEGYSVSREKKERFSLILESASTNQTSMYLCASSTTSYEQYFGPGTRLTVT.

The V call is TRBV19, the J call TRBJ2-7, with TRBD1 matching over 9 bases. The CDR3 spans 14 residues. Trimming cost V 6 bases and J 0 bases; bases outside gene matches: 3. Per the germline V gene, CDR1 is LNHDA and CDR2 is SQIVND (reference sequence). This CDR3 is CASRGTGTSYEQYF. The DNA of the CDR3 is TGTGCCAGTAGGGGGACAGGGACCTCCTACGAGCAGTACTTC. The full variable domain, in which reference TRBV19 and TRBJ2-7 provide the parts outside the CDR3, is DGGITQSPKYLFRKEGQNVTLSCEQNLNHDAMYWYRQDPGQGLRLIYYSQIVNDFQKGDIAEGYSVSREKKESFPLTVTSAQKNPTAFYLCASRGTGTSYEQYFGPGTRLTVT.

V and J are TRBV30 and TRBJ1-3; D perhaps matches TRBD1 (5 bases). This CDR3 is built from 16 residues. Germline V gene data show CDR1 as GTSNPN and CDR2 as SVGIG (reference sequence). V gave up 3 bases and J gave up 0 bases, with 15 bases separating them. The CDR3, as DNA: TGTGCCTGGAGCCAAGAATCGGACATCTCTGGAAACACCATATATTTT. This encodes CAWSQESDISGNTIYF.

The V call is TRBV15, the J call TRBJ2-2; a weak D match, TRBD1 (6 bases). The CDR3 runs to 13 residues. Trimming left V 4 bases short and J 7 bases short, with 10 bases between. Germline V gene data show CDR1 as LNHNV and CDR2 as YYDKDF (reference sequence). This CDR3 is CATSKQGGGELFF. CDR3 sequence (DNA): TGTGCCACCAGCAAACAGGGCGGCGGGGAGCTGTTTTTT.

The chain is built from TRBV19 and TRBJ2-7; TRBD2 matches at 10 bases. The V gene's germline CDR1 is LNHDA and CDR2 SQIVND (reference sequence). V dropped 4 bases and J dropped 3; count of bases not matched to a gene: 6. The CDR3 runs to 15 residues. Here the CDR3 DNA reads TGTGCCAGTAGTACTGTAGCGGGAGGCAACTACGAGCAGTACTTC. Amino acid sequence: CASSTVAGGNYEQYF.

A remark on this clone: One end of the junction is discordant with germline, which a read error may explain. The DNA of the CDR3 is TGTGCCAGCTATAGGTCTAGCGGGGGGGATACGCGGTATTTT. It encodes CASYRSSGGDTRYF. The V call is TRBV7-6, the J call TRBJ2-3, with TRBD2 matching 12 bases. Germline values: CDR1 SGHVS, CDR2 FNYEAQ. This CDR3 contains 14 residues.

The rearrangement links TRBV9 to TRBJ2-7; TRBD2 matches at 9 bases. The CDR3 loop spans 15 amino acids. The germline V gene encodes CDR1 SGDLS and CDR2 YYNGEE. The V segment lost 0 bases and the J segment 2 bases; nucleotides outside the gene matches: 3. The DNA for the CDR3 is TGTGCCAGCAGCGTAGACCTAGCGGGGACCTACGAGCAGTACTTC. Translation: CASSVDLAGTYEQYF.

This rearrangement joins TRBV5-8 to TRBJ2-7, with TRBD2 as a possible D gene (5 bases). From germline, CDR1 is SGHTS and CDR2 YDEGEE. Trimming took 0 bases from V and 1 from J, leaving 8 bases between them. CDR3 length equals 14 residues. Here the CDR3 reads CASSLGRGSYEQYF. CDR3 coding DNA: TGTGCCAGCAGCTTGGGACGGGGATCCTACGAGCAGTACTTC.

This clone was seen a few times. The chain has TRBV27 and TRBJ1-6; 8 nucleotides line up with TRBD1. In germline, CDR1 is MNHEY, CDR2 SMNVEV (reference sequence). The CDR3 consists of 15 residues. V lost 2 bases, J lost 10 bases, and 7 bases stayed unmatched. In DNA form, the CDR3 reads TGTGCCAGCAGTTTAAGTGGGACAGGATACTCACCCCTCCACTTT. Amino acids: CASSLSGTGYSPLHF.

The chain links TRBV28 to TRBJ1-1; 7 positions match TRBD1. V shed 2 bases and J 0 bases; nucleotides not matched to a gene: 9. CDR1 is MDHEN, CDR2 SYDVKM, per germline. This CDR3 is built from 17 residues. The CDR3 DNA is TGTGCCAGCAGTTTAAGGGGGCCAACCCCCATGAACACTGAAGCTTTCTTT. Encoded protein: CASSLRGPTPMNTEAFF.

This sequence joins TRBV30 and TRBJ2-1; 9 bases line up with TRBD1. Trimming at V came to 0 bases and at J to 6 bases, leaving 3 bases not matched to a gene. The CDR3 runs to 14 residues. The V gene's germline CDR1 is GTSNPN and CDR2 SVGIG (reference sequence). The CDR3 DNA is TGTGCCTGGAGTGTAGGACAGGGGTTCAATGAGCAGTTCTTC. This codes for CAWSVGQGFNEQFF.

The gene calls are TRBV10-2 and TRBJ1-2; D possibly corresponds to TRBD1 (6 bases). From germline, CDR1 is WSHSY and CDR2 SAAADI. The CDR3 covers 15 residues. Trimming removed 0 bases from V and 4 bases from J, with 12 bases in between. The CDR3 DNA reads TGCGCCAGCAGTGAGTCGAAGGGGGTTGGCTATGGCTACACCTTC. Protein sequence: CASSESKGVGYGYTF.

V usage is TRBV7-5 and J usage is TRBJ2-5; the table calls TRBD1, which could not be checked here. The J call may be wrong; the DNA end is better matched by TRBJ2-7. TRBV7-5 is annotated as a pseudogene. There are 13 residues in the CDR3. The CDR3 here is CVRSDRVRYEQYF. CDR3 nucleotides: TGTGTCAGAAGCGACAGGGTTCGCTACGAGCAGTACTTC.

The chain is built from TRBV28 and TRBJ2-2; the match to TRBD2 covers 9 bases. The CDR3 totals 17 residues. The germline V gene has CDR1 MDHEN and CDR2 SYDVKM. Trimming took 6 bases from V and 7 from J; bases not matched to a gene: 15. The CDR3 DNA sequence: TGTGCCAGCAGACCTTCGGGCGGGAGGGCCGGAATCGGGGAGCTGTTTTTT. Amino acids: CASRPSGGRAGIGELFF.

The chain recombines TRBV5-8 with TRBJ1-3; no reliable D call. CDR1 SGHTS and CDR2 YDEGEE come from the germline V gene. The CDR3 covers 13 residues. Trimming took off 4 bases at V and 2 bases at J, with 7 bases between the two ends. CDR3 residues: CASSPLTGNTIYF. For the CDR3, the DNA is TGTGCCAGCAGCCCCCTTACTGGAAACACCATATATTTT.

V usage is TRBV9 and J usage is TRBJ2-3, with D maybe TRBD1 (7 bases). The CDR3 consists of 15 residues. The germline CDR1 and CDR2 sequences are SGDLS and YYNGEE. Trimming removed 3 bases at V and 0 bases at J, with 11 bases between. The CDR3 region is CASSGRGLSTDTQYF. The CDR3 DNA follows: TGTGCCAGCAGCGGGAGGGGGCTGAGCACAGATACGCAGTATTTT.

This clone was found once. The CDR3: CASSGQGPYEQYF. The CDR3 DNA reads TGTGCCAGCAGCGGACAGGGGCCCTACGAGCAGTACTTC. V gene TRBV2 combines with J gene TRBJ2-7; TRBD1 matches at 9 bases. This CDR3 has 13 amino acids. From germline, CDR1 is SNHLY and CDR2 FYNNEI. The V gene end was trimmed by 6 bases and the J gene end by 2 bases; junction bases not matched to a gene: 2.

The V and J genes are TRBV5-1 and TRBJ2-6, with D possibly matching TRBD2 (5 bases). CDR3 size: 15 residues. V was pared by 1 base and J by 2 bases, with 7 bases between. The V gene's germline CDR1 is SGHRS and CDR2 YFSETQ. CDR3 residues: CASSLSGTGANVLTF. The CDR3, as DNA: TGCGCCAGCAGCTTGTCGGGAACTGGGGCCAACGTCCTGACTTTC.

About this clone: At one end the junction does not follow the germline gene, possibly because of a read error. The chain links TRBV5-1 to TRBJ2-6, with a weak D call TRBD1 (5 bases). This CDR3 contains 15 residues. The germline gives CDR1 SGHRS, CDR2 YFSETQ. The CDR3 region is CASSFSSSGANGLTF. The CDR3 DNA follows: TGCGCCAGCAGCTTCAGCAGCTCTGGGGCCAACGGCCTGACTTTC.

This rearrangement joins TRBV19 to TRBJ1-2; no clear D gene. The CDR3 consists of 13 residues. V was trimmed by 6 bases and J by 4 bases, leaving 12 bases between them. Germline CDR1 is LNHDA and CDR2 is SQIVND (reference sequence). The CDR3 nucleotides are TGTGCCAGTAGGACGGCGCGGGGCTATGGCTACACCTTC. Protein product: CASRTARGYGYTF.

J is TRBJ1-2 and V is TRBV18, with TRBD1 identical over 9 bases. With 4 bases clipped from V and 4 bases from J, the junction kept 10 bases outside the gene matches. Germline CDR1 KGHSH, CDR2 LQKENI. CDR3 length equals 16 residues. CDR3 DNA sequence: TGTGCCAGCTCACAAACCCATGGGACAGGGCCCTATGGCTACACCTTC. Its protein is CASSQTHGTGPYGYTF. The variable domain in full, completed from reference TRBV18 and TRBJ1-2, reads NAGVMQNPRHLVRRRGQEARLRCSPMKGHSHVYWYRQLPEEGLKFMVYLQKENIIDESGMPKERFSAEFPKEGPSILRIQQVVRGDSAAYFCASSQTHGTGPYGYTFGSGTRLTVV.